The 31 T cell receptor beta chains below come from one sample, sequenced in a study of CD8+ T cells in alopecia areata (dated by TCRdb to about 2018). Libraries came from the immunoSEQ multiplex PCR assay. RNA was extracted from all samples and reverse transcribed into cDNA as template for TCR sequencing. As stored in TCRdb, this immuneACCESS dataset retains in-frame rearrangements with V and J assigned. A fraction of the clones does not appear; measured against another copy, unresolved V genes explain less than half of the discrepancy, and the remainder lacks a known reason. The sample has roughly 220,000 clones on record, more than 30% of them singletons. Of the sample, almost 0.5% falls within the top ten clones. The treatment or condition label corresponds to: oral pan-JAK inhibitor, 5-10 mg twice daily. The input for sequencing was CD4+ T cells sorted from blood, taken at approximately week 31, from a patient treated with tofacitinib. The receptors come from a human donor with alopecia areata.

The chain joins TRBV5-1 to TRBJ1-2; a weak D match, TRBD1 (5 bases). Germline V CDR1 and CDR2: SGHRS, YFSETQ. V was trimmed by 5 bases and J by 6 bases, leaving 20 bases between them. CDR3 size: 15 residues. The CDR3 bases are TGCGCCAGCAGGCCTCTTCCGGGGCCGGAGAATGGCTACACCTTC. This codes for CASRPLPGPENGYTF.

V is TRBV7-9 and J is TRBJ2-7; no clear D gene. Per germline, CDR1 SEHNR and CDR2 FQNEAQ (reference sequence). V was clipped by 2 bases and J by 5 bases, with 4 bases between them. This CDR3 spans 11 amino acids. The CDR3 DNA reads TGTGCCAGCAGCTTAATGAACGAGCAGTACTTC. Its protein is CASSLMNEQYF.

The CDR3 sequence: CASLGTGGPGANVLTF. The CDR3 nucleotides are TGTGCCAGCCTGGGGACAGGGGGCCCCGGGGCCAACGTCCTGACTTTC. The genes are TRBV6-6 and TRBJ2-6; TRBD1 agrees at 12 bases. Germline V gene lookup returns CDR1 MNHNY and CDR2 SVGAGI (reference sequence). The CDR3 is 16 residues long. The V segment lost 8 bases and the J segment 4 bases; nucleotides outside the gene matches: 6.

The chain combines TRBV15 with TRBJ2-7; D is possibly TRBD1 or TRBD2 (6 bases each). Germline CDR1 and CDR2: LNHNV and YYDKDF (reference sequence). V lost 5 bases and J 1 base, leaving 15 bases between the germline ends. The CDR3 spans 15 residues. The CDR3 sequence is CATSPMGGRSYEQYF. CDR3 coding DNA: TGTGCCACCAGCCCTATGGGGGGCCGGTCCTACGAGCAGTACTTC.

This clone was counted only a few times. The chain joins TRBV30 to TRBJ1-2; D gene unclear. CDR1 is GTSNPN, CDR2 SVGIG, per germline (reference sequence). CDR3 length: 13 amino acids. V was pared by 0 bases and J by 5 bases, with 10 bases between. Here the CDR3 DNA reads TGTGCCTGGAGTGTACTTCGGTTTTATGGCTACACCTTC. Its translation: CAWSVLRFYGYTF. Full variable domain (remainder filled in from reference TRBV30 and TRBJ1-2): SQTIHQWPATLVQPVGSPLSLECTVEGTSNPNLYWYRQAAGRGLQLLFYSVGIGQISSEVPQNLSASRPQDRQFILSSKKLLLSDSGFYLCAWSVLRFYGYTFGSGTRLTVV.

The chain employs TRBV30 and TRBJ1-6; a weak D match, TRBD1 (5 bases). This CDR3 is 12 amino acids long. The V end was cut by 5 bases, the J end by 7 bases, with 9 bases between. Germline assignment: CDR1 GTSNPN and CDR2 SVGIG (reference sequence). Written as DNA, the CDR3 is TGTGCCTGGGCGGCAGGGAATTCACCCCTCCACTTT. Translated, it gives CAWAAGNSPLHF.

On this clone itself: Compared with germline, one end of the junction differs, possibly owing to a read error. This sequence joins TRBV6-6 and TRBJ2-2; 7 bases are a match to TRBD1. From germline, CDR1 is MNHNY and CDR2 SVGAGI (reference sequence). The CDR3 is made up of 12 amino acids. DNA of the CDR3: TGTGCCAGCAGTTACGGGCAGGGGGTGCTGTTTTTT. It translates to CASSYGQGVLFF.

This clone showed up just a few times. The chain is built from TRBV7-9 and TRBJ1-2; 8 bases line up with TRBD1. The germline CDR1 and CDR2 sequences are SEHNR and FQNEAQ (reference sequence). The V gene end was trimmed by 4 bases and the J gene end by 0 bases; junction bases not matched to a gene: 7. CDR3 size: 16 residues. The CDR3 nucleotides are TGTGCCAGCAGCTCGGCCGGGACAGGTCCTAACTATGGCTACACCTTC. Translation gives CASSSAGTGPNYGYTF.

In its sample, this clone was seen a few times. V usage is TRBV4-2 and J usage is TRBJ1-5; TRBD1 matches at 9 bases. The CDR3 consists of 17 residues. Germline lookup yields CDR1 LGHNA and CDR2 YNFKEQ. Losses at the gene ends were 4 bases for V and 2 bases for J; bases not matched to a gene: 9. The CDR3 region has the DNA TGTGCCAGCAGCCGGGACAGGGAGGCGAAAGGCAATCAGCCCCAGCATTTT. This encodes CASSRDREAKGNQPQHF.

V is TRBV5-1 and J is TRBJ1-2; D may be TRBD1 (5 bases). The ends were cut back, 4 bases at V and 6 bases at J, with 16 bases in the middle. CDR1 is SGHRS, CDR2 YFSETQ, per germline. The CDR3 consists of 14 residues. The CDR3 DNA reads TGCGCCAGCAGCCCGTCAGGGATAGGGAATGGCTACACCTTC. It encodes CASSPSGIGNGYTF.

This chain connects TRBV5-4 to TRBJ2-5; no definite D call. Trimming pared 2 bases from V and 5 bases from J, leaving 7 bases between. Germline CDR1 and CDR2: SGHNT and YYREEE (reference sequence). CDR3 length: 12 amino acids. The CDR3 coding sequence is TGTGCCAGCAGCTTACGGTGGGAGACCCAGTACTTC. It yields the protein CASSLRWETQYF.

The rearrangement uses TRBV6-4 and TRBJ2-2; D remains ambiguous. The CDR3 has 14 amino acids. V gave up 6 bases and J gave up 2 bases, with 10 bases separating them. From germline, CDR1 is MRHNA and CDR2 SNTAGT. The CDR3 DNA reads TGTGCCAGCAGGAGACTTAGCAACACCGGGGAGCTGTTTTTT. It specifies CASRRLSNTGELFF.

V gene TRBV28 combines with J gene TRBJ1-2; 9 bases align to TRBD1. The CDR3 length is 15 residues. The germline V gene encodes CDR1 MDHEN and CDR2 SYDVKM. V was pared by 5 bases and J by 7 bases, with 11 bases of the junction left unmatched. In DNA, the CDR3 is TGTGCCAGCAGTCCTAAAGGACAGGGGAAACCTGGCTACACCTTC. This gives the protein CASSPKGQGKPGYTF.

This chain joins TRBV30 and TRBJ2-2; unclear D gene. From germline, CDR1 is GTSNPN and CDR2 SVGIG (reference sequence). The length of the CDR3 is 14 residues. The V end lost 2 bases, the J end lost 6 bases, and 13 bases lay between the germline ends. The CDR3 DNA sequence: TGTGCCTGGAGTCTTCTAAACGGCGCCGGGGAGCTGTTTTTT. This encodes CAWSLLNGAGELFF.

The V call is TRBV7-3, the J call TRBJ2-2; D not certain. CDR1 SGHTA and CDR2 FQGTGA come from the germline V gene. The V end lost 2 bases, the J end lost 1 base, and 5 bases lay between the germline ends. CDR3 length: 14 amino acids. The CDR3 sequence is CASSLRLNTGELFF. The CDR3 bases are TGTGCCAGCAGCTTACGCTTGAACACCGGGGAGCTGTTTTTT.

The table lists this clone with a few counts. The V gene is TRBV25-1, the J gene TRBJ2-7, with D perhaps TRBD1 (6 bases). V lost 1 base, J lost 6 bases, and 13 bases lay in between. CDR1 and CDR2 (germline): MGHDK, SYGVNS. CDR3 length equals 14 residues. CDR3 loop: CASSELAGAAEQYF. DNA for the CDR3: TGTGCCAGCAGTGAATTGGCAGGGGCGGCCGAGCAGTACTTC.

V usage is TRBV7-2 and J usage is TRBJ1-2; D call uncertain. Trimming removed 2 bases from V and 8 bases from J, with 15 bases in between. Germline V lookup: CDR1 SGHTA, CDR2 FQGNSA. The CDR3 sequence is 14 residues long. CDR3 region: CASSLIKRAQGYTF. DNA for the CDR3: TGTGCCAGCAGCTTAATTAAGCGGGCCCAAGGCTACACCTTC.

The chain uses TRBV28 and TRBJ2-7; 15 bases are a match to TRBD2. Germline V gives CDR1 MDHEN, CDR2 SYDVKM. With 5 bases clipped from V and 4 bases from J, the junction kept 3 bases outside the gene matches. CDR3 length equals 15 residues. The CDR3 nucleotides read TGTGCCAGCAGTCCAGGGACTAGCGGGAGGTACGAGCAGTACTTC. Amino acids: CASSPGTSGRYEQYF.

This clone has more than one count but fewer than ten. V gene TRBV29-1 combines with J gene TRBJ2-7, with TRBD2 identical over 8 bases. Trimming removed 6 bases from V and 5 bases from J; junction bases left unmatched: 3. The V gene's germline CDR1 is SQVTM and CDR2 ANQGSEA. The CDR3 totals 11 residues. In DNA, the CDR3 is TGCAGCGTCTATAGCGGGAACGAGCAGTACTTC. This translates into CSVYSGNEQYF.

This clone was seen only a few times. The genes are TRBV20-1 and TRBJ2-3, with D possibly TRBD1 on 5 matching bases. The V end was cut by 6 bases, the J end by 4 bases, with 8 bases between. The CDR3 spans 11 residues. The germline V gene has CDR1 DFQATT and CDR2 SNEGSKA (reference sequence). The CDR3 here is CSADRPDTQYF. In DNA, the CDR3 is TGCAGTGCCGACAGACCAGATACGCAGTATTTT.

Only a few counts were recorded for this clone. CDR3 sequence (DNA): TGTGCCAGCAGCTTACACCCCGGGGGGAACTCTGGAAACACCATATATTTT. Amino acid sequence: CASSLHPGGNSGNTIYF. This chain connects TRBV7-2 to TRBJ1-3; D is perhaps TRBD1 (5 bases). The CDR3 has 17 amino acids. Germline-derived CDR1 and CDR2 are SGHTA and FQGNSA. The V gene lost 2 bases and the J gene lost 0 bases, with 14 bases spanning the gap.

The chain recombines TRBV5-1 with TRBJ1-6; D gene unclear. The CDR3 spans 14 residues. The V and J ends lost 3 bases and 6 bases respectively, with 10 bases between them. Germline V gene data show CDR1 as SGHRS and CDR2 as YFSETQ. CDR3: CASSSLELNSPLHF. The CDR3 DNA is TGCGCCAGCAGCTCACTAGAACTTAATTCACCCCTCCACTTT.

This clone was seen ten or more times. V is TRBV18 and J is TRBJ2-1; TRBD1 matches at 7 bases. Germline V gene lookup returns CDR1 KGHSH and CDR2 LQKENI. This CDR3 has 15 residues. The ends lost 3 bases at V and 5 bases at J; junction bases unmatched: 7. The CDR3 DNA reads TGTGCCAGCTCACCTCCGGGACAGCCAGACAATGAGCAGTTCTTC. Amino acid sequence: CASSPPGQPDNEQFF.

V gene TRBV9 combines with J gene TRBJ1-2; TRBD1 is a possible D gene (6 bases). The CDR3 has 13 residues. CDR1 is SGDLS and CDR2 is YYNGEE in the germline V gene. The V and J ends lost 4 bases and 8 bases respectively, with 15 bases between them. The CDR3 spells CASSLAGASGYTF. In DNA, the CDR3 is TGTGCCAGCAGCCTCGCAGGGGCGTCGGGCTACACCTTC.

The sample holds many counts of this clone. The chain employs TRBV28 and TRBJ1-4; possibly TRBD1 for D (5 bases). Germline-derived CDR1 and CDR2 are MDHEN and SYDVKM. V was trimmed by 6 bases and J by 7 bases, leaving 9 bases between them. This CDR3 region has 12 residues. CDR3 bases: TGTGCCAGCAGCAATAGGGGTGAAAAACTGTTTTTT. Translation gives CASSNRGEKLFF.

This clone was detected only a few times. The rearrangement uses TRBV30 and TRBJ1-2, with a possible D match to TRBD1 (6 bases). Germline V lookup: CDR1 GTSNPN, CDR2 SVGIG (reference sequence). The CDR3 is 14 residues long. The V gene lost 7 bases and the J gene lost 1 base, with 16 bases spanning the gap. The CDR3 nucleotides read TGTGCCTTAGCCCGGGACATCTATAACTATGGCTACACCTTC. This encodes CALARDIYNYGYTF.

This chain connects TRBV4-2 to TRBJ1-1; no definite D call. The CDR3 spans 15 residues. V was shortened by 0 bases and J by 1 base, with 9 bases between the two germline ends. The germline V gene has CDR1 LGHNA and CDR2 YNFKEQ. In DNA, the CDR3 is TGTGCCAGCAGCCAAGATAACAAACAGAACACTGAAGCTTTCTTT. Translating it yields CASSQDNKQNTEAFF.

This clone was seen a few times. The genes are TRBV29-1 and TRBJ2-2; the D gene is possibly TRBD1 (5 bases). The CDR3 covers 12 residues. The ends were cut back, 6 bases at V and 3 bases at J, with 8 bases in the middle. The germline V gene encodes CDR1 SQVTM and CDR2 ANQGSEA. The chain's CDR3 is CSVQVYTGELFF. The DNA for the CDR3 is TGCAGCGTACAGGTCTACACCGGGGAGCTGTTTTTT.

The CDR3 nucleotides are TGTGCCTGGAGTGCGAGGGACAGCCACTACGAGCAGTACTTC. Its translation is CAWSARDSHYEQYF. This chain connects TRBV30 to TRBJ2-7, with TRBD1 matching 7 bases. This CDR3 region has 14 residues. Losses at the gene ends were 1 base for V and 3 bases for J; bases not matched to a gene: 6. In germline, CDR1 is GTSNPN, CDR2 SVGIG (reference sequence).

The V and J genes are TRBV30 and TRBJ2-3; D may be TRBD1 (5 bases). From germline, CDR1 is GTSNPN and CDR2 SVGIG (reference sequence). V dropped 0 bases and J dropped 1 base, with 8 bases sitting between them. The CDR3 is 14 residues long. In nucleotides, the CDR3 is TGTGCCTGGAGTGTGGGGCAAGGCACAGATACGCAGTATTTT. Amino acid sequence: CAWSVGQGTDTQYF. The full variable domain, rest sourced from reference TRBV30 and TRBJ2-3, is SQTIHQWPATLVQPVGSPLSLECTVEGTSNPNLYWYRQAAGRGLQLLFYSVGIGQISSEVPQNLSASRPQDRQFILSSKKLLLSDSGFYLCAWSVGQGTDTQYFGPGTRLTVL.

This clone turned up a few times. The rearrangement joins TRBV9 to TRBJ2-3; no clear D gene. The germline CDR1 and CDR2 sequences are SGDLS and YYNGEE. Trimming left V 4 bases short and J 6 bases short, with 18 bases between. The CDR3 is made up of 15 amino acids. The chain's CDR3 is CASSPPGLLGDTQYF. As DNA, the CDR3 is TGTGCCAGCAGCCCCCCAGGTCTCCTAGGGGATACGCAGTATTTT. Variable domain in full (rest from reference TRBV9 and TRBJ2-3): DSGVTQTPKHLITATGQRVTLRCSPRSGDLSVYWYQQSLDQGLQFLIQYYNGEERAKGNILERFSAQQFPDLHSELNLSSLELGDSALYFCASSPPGLLGDTQYFGPGTRLTVL.